This T cell receptor (beta chain) was sequenced during a study of early T cells in non-severe SARS-CoV-2 infection. This clonotype has a count of ten or more. Its antigen is unidentified. Study-wide results and caveats: VDJdb matching favored anti-spike CD8 responses, missing private and CD4 specificities.

CDR1 and CDR2 (germline): MNHNS, SASEGT. Trimming took 8 bases from V and 2 from J, leaving 8 bases between them. The CDR3 is 12 amino acids. MiXCR, run by TCRdb on the 5' RACE reads, gives a single entry per CDR3 protein. The sample lists around 83,000 distinct CDR3 sequences; about 10% were seen once. The sequence came from an adult who was a healthcare worker with PCR-confirmed SARS-CoV-2 infection or an uninfected control (not recorded which). V usage is TRBV6-1 and J usage is TRBJ2-3; the D call may be TRBD1 or TRBD2 (5 bases each). Sequencing used whole blood, obtained at baseline. DNA of the CDR3: TGTGCCAGCGGGGGACCCACAGATACGCAGTATTTT. It yields the protein CASGGPTDTQYF.